The entry below gives a single T cell receptor (beta chain) sequence along with its context. Sequenced by immunoSEQ multiplex PCR; TCRdb stores in-frame clones only, minus some. This repertoire shows some 120,000 clones, 75% to 90% found once; its top ten account for 1.9%. The CDR3 is 13 amino acids. CDR1 is SGHRS, CDR2 YFSETQ, per germline. The V segment lost 5 bases and the J segment 6 bases; nucleotides outside the gene matches: 3. These data come from a study of blood T cell repertoires in COVID-19. In the study overall: PBMCs, B-cell-depleted T cells, or T cells were the source of the cDNA or gDNA that made up the material.

V and J are TRBV5-1 and TRBJ1-4; 8 nucleotides line up with TRBD1. The TCR originated in a man in his 70s with acute or convalescent COVID-19. The specimen was peripheral blood. CDR3 residues: CASRRTGHEKLFF. CDR3 DNA: TGCGCCAGCAGAAGGACAGGGCATGAAAAACTGTTTTTT. The whole variable domain, filled in from reference TRBV5-1 and TRBJ1-4, reads KAGVTQTPRYLIKTRGQQVTLSCSPISGHRSVSWYQQTPGQGLQFLFEYFSETQRNKGNFPGRFSGRQFSNSRSEMNVSTLELGDSALYLCASRRTGHEKLFFGSGTQLSVL.